The 17 T cell receptor beta chains reported below all come from one sample, sequenced in a study of T cell responses to AZD1222 COVID-19 vaccine. Measured with immunoSEQ multiplex PCR; TCRdb has only the in-frame clones, and not every one. The table records tens of thousands of clones, approximately 90% of them present only once. The sequencing used peripheral blood, collected on day 0 of AZD1222 vaccination. The receptors here all came from an adult in good health.

The J gene is TRBJ1-5, the V gene TRBV5-4; 9 bases line up with TRBD1. Unmatched junction bases numbered 10, after V lost 2 bases and J lost 1 base. The CDR3 sequence is 18 residues long. Germline CDR1 SGHNT, CDR2 YYREEE (reference sequence). The CDR3 sequence: CASSFGQGITRSNQPQHF. In DNA, the CDR3 is TGTGCCAGCAGCTTTGGACAGGGGATCACGAGGAGCAATCAGCCCCAGCATTTT.

This clone was seen once. The chain employs TRBV5-4 and TRBJ2-1; D perhaps matches TRBD1 (5 bases). The CDR3 has 13 amino acids. V lost 2 bases to trimming and J lost 14 bases, with 17 bases between them. Germline assignment: CDR1 SGHNT and CDR2 YYREEE (reference sequence). In DNA, the CDR3 is TGTGCCAGCAGCTTCTCGGGCCGACAAGGGGAGTTCTTC. Protein product: CASSFSGRQGEFF.

The chain links TRBV7-2 to TRBJ2-2; no firm D call. The CDR3 contains 16 residues. The germline V gene has CDR1 SGHTA and CDR2 FQGNSA. The germline V and J ends were trimmed by 0 bases and 4 bases, with 12 bases remaining between them. The CDR3 loop reads CASSLASVTTTGELFF. CDR3 in DNA: TGTGCCAGCAGCTTAGCCTCGGTCACCACCACCGGGGAGCTGTTTTTT. The full variable domain, its missing parts supplied by reference TRBV7-2 and TRBJ2-2, is GAGVSQSPSNKVTEKGKDVELRCDPISGHTALYWYRQSLGQGLEFLIYFQGNSAPDKSGLPSDRFSAERTGGSVSTLTIQRTQQEDSAVYLCASSLASVTTTGELFFGEGSRLTVL.

This sequence joins TRBV3-1 (or the pseudogene TRBV3-2) and TRBJ1-3; D gene uncertain. The V end was cut by 5 bases, the J end by 3 bases, with 5 bases between. Germline V gives CDR1 LGHDT, CDR2 YNNKEL (reference sequence). There are 12 residues in the CDR3. The CDR3 region is CASSTLGNTIYF. CDR3 DNA sequence: TGTGCCAGCAGCACCCTTGGAAACACCATATATTTT.

This sequence joins TRBV25-1 and TRBJ2-6; D gene uncertain. CDR1 is MGHDK and CDR2 is SYGVNS in the germline V gene. Between the trimmed V and J ends, which lost 7 bases and 0 bases, there was a span of 4 bases. This CDR3 region has 13 residues. The CDR3 nucleotides are TGTGCCAGCACGTCCTCTGGGGCCAACGTCCTGACTTTC. As protein: CASTSSGANVLTF.

The CDR3 sequence: CASSVGRLAGGRTDTQYF. CDR3 bases: TGTGCCAGCAGCGTAGGTAGACTAGCGGGGGGGCGCACAGATACGCAGTATTTT. The gene calls are TRBV9 and TRBJ2-3, with 14 bases identical to TRBD2. CDR1 and CDR2 (germline): SGDLS, YYNGEE. The V and J ends lost 0 bases and 1 base, in that order; junction bases with no gene match: 4. This CDR3 spans 18 amino acids.

Note on this clone: Other DNA sequences of this sample code for an identical CDR3. The rearrangement links TRBV5-1 to TRBJ1-5; D uncertain. V lost 0 bases and J lost 0, with 7 bases in between. Germline CDR1 reads SGHRS; CDR2 reads YFSETQ. The CDR3 sequence is 15 residues long. CDR3 loop: CASSLAGGSNQPQHF. The CDR3 DNA follows: TGCGCCAGCAGCTTGGCTGGCGGTAGCAATCAGCCCCAGCATTTT. The variable domain in full, completed from reference TRBV5-1 and TRBJ1-5, reads KAGVTQTPRYLIKTRGQQVTLSCSPISGHRSVSWYQQTPGQGLQFLFEYFSETQRNKGNFPGRFSGRQFSNSRSEMNVSTLELGDSALYLCASSLAGGSNQPQHFGDGTRLSIL.

This clone was recorded once. This chain uses TRBV18 with TRBJ2-1, with 15 nucleotides matching TRBD2. The CDR3 extends over 15 amino acids. Germline CDR1 is KGHSH and CDR2 is LQKENI. J gave up 10 bases and V 4 bases, and 5 bases lay outside the gene matches. The CDR3 is CASSLGLAGGLEQFF. CDR3 nucleotide sequence: TGTGCCAGCTCACTGGGACTAGCGGGGGGCCTAGAGCAGTTCTTC.

This chain connects TRBV29-1 to TRBJ1-1; TRBD1 matches at 7 bases. The CDR3 is 12 residues long. V gave up 6 bases and J gave up 4 bases; unmatched junction bases: 5. Germline V CDR1 and CDR2: SQVTM, ANQGSEA. The CDR3 here is CSVYDRATEAFF. CDR3 DNA: TGCAGCGTATACGACAGGGCCACTGAAGCTTTCTTT.

The chain carries TRBV12-3 or TRBV12-4 and TRBJ2-7; D is undetermined. This CDR3 comprises 13 residues. Trimming removed 3 bases at V and 4 bases at J, with 10 bases between. CDR3 region: CASSFSARYEQYF. In DNA, the CDR3 is TGTGCCAGCAGTTTTTCAGCTCGGTACGAGCAGTACTTC.

This chain connects TRBV9 to TRBJ2-1, with a possible D match to TRBD2 (6 bases). The germline V gene has CDR1 SGDLS and CDR2 YYNGEE. The germline V and J ends were trimmed by 3 bases and 4 bases, with 20 bases remaining between them. The CDR3 spans 17 residues. This chain's CDR3 is CASSARGLTGGYNEQFF. Written as DNA, the CDR3 is TGTGCCAGCAGCGCTCGAGGACTCACCGGGGGATACAATGAGCAGTTCTTC.

A remark on this clone: Other DNA variants within this sample encode the same CDR3. The CDR3 spells CASSLETGGRYEQYF. The CDR3 nucleotides are TGCGCCAGCAGCTTGGAGACAGGGGGCAGGTACGAGCAGTACTTC. The chain joins TRBV5-1 to TRBJ2-7; TRBD1 matches 10 bases. The CDR3 spans 15 residues. V shed 0 bases and J 4 bases; nucleotides not matched to a gene: 4. Germline values: CDR1 SGHRS, CDR2 YFSETQ. The whole variable domain, remainder taken from reference TRBV5-1 and TRBJ2-7, is KAGVTQTPRYLIKTRGQQVTLSCSPISGHRSVSWYQQTPGQGLQFLFEYFSETQRNKGNFPGRFSGRQFSNSRSEMNVSTLELGDSALYLCASSLETGGRYEQYFGPGTRLTVT.

The chain couples TRBV18 to TRBJ1-4, with D possibly matching TRBD1 (5 bases). This CDR3 is built from 14 residues. With 6 bases removed from V and 7 bases from J, the gap between germline ends came to 15 bases. The germline CDR1 and CDR2 sequences are KGHSH and LQKENI. The CDR3 loop is CASSPGTEREKLFF. For the CDR3, the DNA is TGTGCCAGCTCCCCCGGGACGGAGCGTGAAAAACTGTTTTTT.

The chain is built from TRBV7-9 and TRBJ2-7; D might be TRBD2 (5 bases). This CDR3 has 16 residues. Trimming removed 6 bases at V and 4 bases at J, with 22 bases between. CDR1 and CDR2 from the germline V gene are SEHNR and FQNEAQ (reference sequence). The CDR3 sequence is CASSSRLTGEGYEQYF. In DNA, the CDR3 is TGTGCCAGCAGTTCACGTTTAACGGGCGAGGGATACGAGCAGTACTTC.

The rearrangement uses TRBV3-1 (or the pseudogene TRBV3-2) and TRBJ2-7, with 9 bases identical to TRBD2. The CDR3 sequence is 14 residues long. Germline loops: CDR1 LGHDT, CDR2 YNNKEL (reference sequence). V was pared by 3 bases and J by 3 bases, with 3 bases of the junction left unmatched. This CDR3 reads CASSQGTSIYEQYF. Here the CDR3 DNA reads TGTGCCAGCAGCCAGGGGACTAGCATCTACGAGCAGTACTTC.

The genes are TRBV7-2 and TRBJ2-3, with TRBD2 matching over 12 bases. Trimming removed 5 bases from V and 4 bases from J; junction bases left unmatched: 4. Germline V lookup: CDR1 SGHTA, CDR2 FQGNSA. The CDR3 extends over 15 amino acids. CDR3 bases: TGTGCCAGCAGCCAACTAGCGGGGGGAGCAGATACGCAGTATTTT. Translation: CASSQLAGGADTQYF.

The chain links TRBV6-6 to TRBJ1-6, with a possible D match to TRBD1 (5 bases). The germline V gene has CDR1 MNHNY and CDR2 SVGAGI (reference sequence). V was cut by 0 bases and J by 9 bases, with 9 bases left in between. This CDR3 is 14 amino acids long. CDR3 sequence: CASSYSQVSSPLHF. The CDR3 nucleotides read TGTGCCAGCAGTTACTCACAGGTTTCTTCACCCCTCCACTTT.